This is a list of T cell receptor beta chains from one sample in a study of T cell responses to AZD1222 COVID-19 vaccine. Some clones are missing from TCRdb's copy, which holds only in-frame ones; the method was immunoSEQ multiplex PCR. The table has approximately 70,000 clones, around 86% seen once; the top ten hold more than 2%. This material consisted of peripheral blood, taken on day 0 of AZD1222 vaccination. The receptor source for this set is an adult in good health. The CDR3 runs from the conserved cysteine through the conserved F or W. The D gene is left open where the match is weak. The listing skips clone size in some rows; elsewhere it reads once, few, many or a size class.

size	V	D	J	CDR3	DNA
NA	TRBV3-1/TRBV3-2	TRBD2	TRBJ2-7	CASSLGTSSRGYEQYF	TGTGCCAGCAGTCTAGGGACTAGCTCTAGAGGATACGAGCAGTACTTC
NA	TRBV6-2/TRBV6-3	TRBD2	TRBJ2-7	CASSHSGSAYEQYF	TGTGCCAGCAGCCATAGCGGGTCGGCCTACGAGCAGTACTTC
NA	TRBV7-2	NA	TRBJ2-7	CASSLPLDRTDYEQYF	TGTGCCAGCAGCTTACCCTTAGATCGGACAGACTACGAGCAGTACTTC
NA	TRBV28	TRBD1	TRBJ2-2	CASSLRTGGTGELFF	TGTGCCAGCAGTTTACGCACAGGGGGTACCGGGGAGCTGTTTTTT
NA	TRBV5-5	NA	TRBJ2-7	CASSPGSRGGSYEQYF	TGTGCCAGCAGCCCGGGGTCGAGGGGGGGCTCCTACGAGCAGTACTTC
NA	TRBV28	NA	TRBJ2-1	CASSGQTEQFF	TGTGCCAGCAGTGGACAGACTGAGCAGTTCTTC
NA	TRBV7-7	NA	TRBJ2-2	CASSQAGGTGELFF	TGTGCCAGCAGCCAGGCCGGCGGCACCGGGGAGCTGTTTTTT
NA	TRBV20-1	NA	TRBJ2-1	CSALSWGEQFF	TGCAGTGCCCTGAGCTGGGGTGAGCAGTTCTTC
NA	TRBV3-1/TRBV3-2	NA	TRBJ1-2	CASSHPAGTGGYTF	TGTGCCAGCAGCCATCCCGCAGGGACGGGTGGCTACACCTTC
medium-sized	TRBV24-1	TRBD1	TRBJ1-5	CATSTGTGGNGPQHF	TGTGCCACCAGTACCGGGACAGGGGGCAATGGGCCCCAGCATTTT
NA	TRBV28	NA	TRBJ2-7	CASSFPGRTIYEQYF	TGTGCCAGCAGTTTCCCTGGACGTACGATCTACGAGCAGTACTTC
NA	TRBV3-1/TRBV3-2	TRBD1	TRBJ2-5	CASSQQIGQGSETQYF	TGTGCCAGCAGCCAACAGATCGGACAGGGTTCGGAGACCCAGTACTTC
NA	TRBV19	NA	TRBJ2-3	CASRREGAEDTQYF	TGTGCCAGTAGGCGAGAGGGAGCGGAGGATACGCAGTATTTT
NA	TRBV25-1	NA	TRBJ1-4	CASSAQGGSNEKLFF	TGTGCCAGCAGTGCGCAGGGAGGGTCTAATGAAAAACTGTTTTTT
NA	TRBV25-1	TRBD1	TRBJ2-1	CASSRRGHYNEQFF	TGTGCCAGCAGTCGCAGGGGGCACTACAATGAGCAGTTCTTC
NA	TRBV27	TRBD1	TRBJ2-7	CASSLGQGFEQYF	TGTGCCAGCAGTCTGGGACAGGGGTTCGAGCAGTACTTC
NA	TRBV5-6	NA	TRBJ2-1	CASSLYNSVYNEQFF	TGTGCCAGCAGCTTGTATAATAGCGTTTACAATGAGCAGTTCTTC
NA	TRBV9	TRBD2	TRBJ2-2	CASSGGLAGEDTGELFF	TGTGCCAGCAGTGGCGGACTAGCGGGAGAGGACACCGGGGAGCTGTTTTTT
NA	TRBV5-4	NA	TRBJ1-2	CASSLEGTHYGYTF	TGTGCCAGCAGCTTGGAAGGGACACATTATGGCTACACCTTC
NA	TRBV6-5	NA	TRBJ1-1	CASSRQTNTEAFF	TGTGCCAGCAGTAGACAGACCAACACTGAAGCTTTCTTT
NA	TRBV5-4	NA	TRBJ1-3	CASSLTGSGNTIYF	TGTGCCAGCAGCTTGACAGGCTCTGGAAACACCATATATTTT
NA	TRBV30	NA	TRBJ1-2	CAWSVKSGTPSNYGYTF	TGTGCCTGGAGTGTAAAATCGGGGACACCCAGTAACTATGGCTACACCTTC
NA	TRBV3-1/TRBV3-2	TRBD1	TRBJ1-2	CASSERGDSNYGYTF	TGTGCCAGCAGCGAAAGAGGGGACAGTAACTATGGCTACACCTTC
NA	TRBV4-1	NA	TRBJ1-1	CASSQNTEAFF	TGCGCCAGCAGCCAGAACACTGAAGCTTTCTTT
NA	TRBV5-4	TRBD2	TRBJ2-2	CASSSGTSGRGTGELFF	TGTGCCAGCAGTTCCGGGACTAGCGGGAGAGGGACCGGGGAGCTGTTTTTT
NA	TRBV28	TRBD2	TRBJ2-7	CASTRAGGSYEQYF	TGTGCCAGCACCAGAGCGGGGGGTTCGTACGAGCAGTACTTC
few	TRBV11-1	TRBD1	TRBJ2-5	CASSPGQGMETQYF	TGTGCCAGCAGCCCCGGACAGGGGATGGAGACCCAGTACTTC
NA	TRBV7-9	NA	TRBJ2-2	CASSLEVRGGELFF	TGTGCCAGCAGCTTAGAGGTACGAGGCGGGGAGCTGTTTTTT
NA	TRBV9	NA	TRBJ1-2	CASSGPDWGNRYGYTF	TGTGCCAGCAGCGGTCCCGATTGGGGGAATAGGTATGGCTACACCTTC
NA	TRBV19	NA	TRBJ1-5	CASSRGVDGIKPQHF	TGTGCCAGTAGTCGGGGGGTGGACGGAATTAAGCCCCAGCATTTT
few	TRBV28	NA	TRBJ2-7	CASSLDSSYGYEQYF	TGTGCCAGCAGTTTAGACTCCTCTTATGGCTACGAGCAGTACTTC
NA	TRBV10-3	NA	TRBJ1-1	CAISEPAGRNTEAFF	TGTGCCATCAGTGAGCCCGCGGGCAGGAACACTGAAGCTTTCTTT
NA	TRBV20-1	TRBD2	TRBJ2-5	CSAGVLGTSVQETQYF	TGCAGTGCTGGTGTCCTTGGGACTAGCGTTCAAGAGACCCAGTACTTC
NA	TRBV12-5	NA	TRBJ1-1	CASGLDSNEAFF	TGTGCTAGTGGCCTTGACAGTAATGAAGCTTTCTTT
NA	TRBV18	NA	TRBJ1-1	CASSPRPGDEAFF	TGTGCCAGCTCACCACGGCCCGGAGACGAAGCTTTCTTT
NA	TRBV29-1	NA	TRBJ2-3	CSEEGPEGSDTQYF	TGCAGCGAGGAGGGGCCGGAAGGGTCAGATACGCAGTATTTT
NA	TRBV2	NA	TRBJ1-2	CASKASGYGYTF	TGTGCCAGCAAAGCTTCTGGCTATGGCTACACCTTC
NA	TRBV13	NA	TRBJ1-1	CASSPGTPTEAFF	TGTGCCAGCAGCCCCGGGACCCCCACTGAAGCTTTCTTT
NA	TRBV6-5	NA	TRBJ2-2	CASSMKAGELFF	TGTGCCAGCAGCATGAAGGCGGGGGAGCTGTTTTTT
NA	TRBV21-1	NA	TRBJ2-5	CASSKKETQYF	TGTGCCAGCAGCAAAAAAGAGACCCAGTACTTC
NA	TRBV28	NA	TRBJ1-6	CASKDSTGVSSPLHF	TGTGCCAGCAAAGATTCGACAGGAGTGAGTTCACCCCTCCACTTT
NA	TRBV5-6	TRBD1	TRBJ1-2	CASSDTGESFYGYTF	TGTGCCAGCAGCGACACAGGGGAATCCTTCTATGGCTACACCTTC
NA	TRBV7-6	NA	TRBJ1-1	CASSLALGGNTEAFF	TGTGCCAGCAGCTTAGCGCTAGGCGGGAACACTGAAGCTTTCTTT
NA	TRBV29-1	NA	TRBJ1-1	CSVDRGNTEAFF	TGCAGCGTTGATCGGGGGAACACTGAAGCTTTCTTT
NA	TRBV5-5	TRBD1	TRBJ1-6	CASSGRTGYNSPLHF	TGTGCCAGCAGCGGAAGGACAGGGTATAATTCACCCCTCCACTTT
NA	TRBV1	NA	TRBJ2-2	CTSSHLERWDTGELFF	TGCACCAGCAGCCACCTTGAGCGGTGGGACACCGGGGAGCTGTTTTTT
NA	TRBV12-3/TRBV12-4	NA	TRBJ2-7	CASSTRTSTSF	TGTGCCAGCAGTACCCGAACAAGCACCTCCTTC
NA	TRBV5-1	TRBD1	TRBJ2-1	CASYGTGFGNEQFF	TGCGCCAGCTACGGGACAGGCTTCGGGAATGAGCAGTTCTTC
NA	TRBV5-6	NA	TRBJ2-5	CASSLLRAGGETQYF	TGTGCCAGCAGCTTGTTGAGGGCCGGAGGAGAGACCCAGTACTTC
NA	TRBV10-3	NA	TRBJ2-7	CAISFGDSYEQYF	TGTGCCATCAGCTTCGGCGACTCCTACGAGCAGTACTTC
NA	TRBV18	NA	TRBJ2-7	CASSQSRDDEQYF	TGTGCCAGCTCACAGTCCAGGGACGACGAGCAGTACTTC
NA	TRBV28	TRBD1	TRBJ1-1	CASSLDRDTEAFF	TGTGCCAGCAGTTTGGACAGGGACACTGAAGCTTTCTTT
NA	TRBV3-1/TRBV3-2	TRBD2	TRBJ2-1	CASSQGIGRGGTHNEQFF	TGTGCCAGCAGCCAAGGAATAGGGCGGGGGGGGACTCACAATGAGCAGTTCTTC
NA	TRBV27	NA	TRBJ2-2	CASTLRGLAGDIYNTGELFF	TGTGCCAGCACCCTCAGGGGGCTAGCGGGTGACATTTATAACACCGGGGAGCTGTTTTTT
NA	TRBV28	TRBD1	TRBJ1-5	CASSSTGTVGSQPQHF	TGTGCCAGCAGTAGTACCGGGACAGTAGGTAGTCAGCCCCAGCATTTT